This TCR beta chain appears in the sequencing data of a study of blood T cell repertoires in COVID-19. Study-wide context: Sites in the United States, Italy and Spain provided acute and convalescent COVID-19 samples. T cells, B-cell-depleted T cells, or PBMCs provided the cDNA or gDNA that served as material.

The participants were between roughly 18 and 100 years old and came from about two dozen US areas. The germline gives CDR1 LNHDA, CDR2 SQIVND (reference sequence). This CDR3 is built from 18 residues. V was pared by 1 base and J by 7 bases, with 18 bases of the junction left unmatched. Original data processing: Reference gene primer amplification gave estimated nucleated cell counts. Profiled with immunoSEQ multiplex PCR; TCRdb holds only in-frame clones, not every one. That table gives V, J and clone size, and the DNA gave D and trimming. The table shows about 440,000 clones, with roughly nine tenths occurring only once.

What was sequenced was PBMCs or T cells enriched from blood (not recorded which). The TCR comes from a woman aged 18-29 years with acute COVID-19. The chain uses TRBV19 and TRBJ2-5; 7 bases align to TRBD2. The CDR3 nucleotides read TGTGCCAGTAGTATAGGGGGGGGTTTTCTAGCGGAACAAACGACCCAGTACTTC. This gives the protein CASSIGGGFLAEQTTQYF. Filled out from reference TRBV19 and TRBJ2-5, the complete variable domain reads DGGITQSPKYLFRKEGQNVTLSCEQNLNHDAMYWYRQDPGQGLRLIYYSQIVNDFQKGDIAEGYSVSREKKESFPLTVTSAQKNPTAFYLCASSIGGGFLAEQTTQYFGPGTRLLVL.